Shown below are 29 T cell receptor beta chains from a single sample sequenced in a study of graft-versus-host responses after intestinal transplantation listed by TCRdb under 2021. Library method: the immunoSEQ multiplex PCR assay. TCRdb holds this immuneACCESS table with in-frame rearrangements only. Some clones are missing; in checked studies, unresolved V genes explain under half, and the rest has no known cause. This sample has 49,000 or so clones in its table, and approximately 95% of those were observed once. The top ten constitute about 5.9% of the sample. The input for sequencing was PBMCs, taken roughly 860 days after a first intestinal transplant, on the day of a second. These receptors were obtained from a human patient who received an intestinal transplant, so some T cells may come from the graft donor.

The J gene is TRBJ2-7, the V gene TRBV6-5; TRBD1 matches 10 bases. Germline V CDR1 and CDR2: MNHEY, SVGAGI. This CDR3 comprises 15 residues. Trimming at V came to 5 bases and at J to 3 bases, leaving 7 bases not matched to a gene. CDR3 bases: TGTGCCAGCAGTCCCGGGACAGGGGTCCTCTACGAGCAGTACTTC. Its protein product is CASSPGTGVLYEQYF.

This chain links TRBV30 with TRBJ1-2; 8 bases align to TRBD1. Germline-derived CDR1 and CDR2 are GTSNPN and SVGIG (reference sequence). This CDR3 is 15 amino acids long. Germline trimming cut 4 bases from V and 4 bases from J; bases unmatched to any gene: 11. CDR3 sequence (DNA): TGTGCCTGGACCTATCGACAGGGGCGTATCTATGGCTACACCTTC. Translating gives CAWTYRQGRIYGYTF. Together with reference TRBV30 and TRBJ1-2, the CDR3 gives the full variable domain: SQTIHQWPATLVQPVGSPLSLECTVEGTSNPNLYWYRQAAGRGLQLLFYSVGIGQISSEVPQNLSASRPQDRQFILSSKKLLLSDSGFYLCAWTYRQGRIYGYTFGSGTRLTVV.

The chain employs TRBV11-1 and TRBJ2-3; D might be TRBD2 (6 bases). Trimming removed 8 bases at V and 0 bases at J, with 18 bases between. The CDR3 is 16 amino acids. Per the germline V gene, CDR1 is SGHAT and CDR2 is FQDESV (reference sequence). The CDR3, as DNA: TGTGCCAGCGGAAAGAATAGCGGAACTAGCACAGATACGCAGTATTTT. Its protein product is CASGKNSGTSTDTQYF. The full variable domain, its missing parts supplied by reference TRBV11-1 and TRBJ2-3, is EAEVAQSPRYKITEKSQAVAFWCDPISGHATLYWYRQILGQGPELLVQFQDESVVDDSQLPKDRFSAERLKGVDSTLKIQPAELGDSAMYLCASGKNSGTSTDTQYFGPGTRLTVL.

The chain carries TRBV4-1 and TRBJ1-1, with D possibly matching TRBD1 (6 bases). V was pared by 3 bases and J by 1 base, with 12 bases between. The CDR3 consists of 15 residues. CDR1 and CDR2 (germline): MGHRA, YSYEKL. The CDR3 DNA sequence: TGCGCCAGCAGCCAGCTAGGACAGAAGAACACTGAAGCTTTCTTT. Amino acids: CASSQLGQKNTEAFF.

CDR3 protein: CASSYSQGAYEQYF. CDR3 nucleotide sequence: TGTGCCAGCAGTTACTCACAGGGGGCCTACGAGCAGTACTTC. This chain links TRBV6-5 with TRBJ2-7, with 8 bases fitting TRBD1. The CDR3 contains 14 residues. The junction had 0 bases not matched to a gene; V was cut back by 0 bases and J by 2 bases. Germline V gene lookup returns CDR1 MNHEY and CDR2 SVGAGI.

V gene TRBV19 combines with J gene TRBJ2-5, with 7 bases matching TRBD1. The J call may be incorrect, as the DNA end agrees better with TRBJ2-7. Germline V lookup: CDR1 LNHDA, CDR2 SQIVND (reference sequence). CDR3 length: 14 residues. As DNA, the CDR3 is TGTGCCAGTAGGAAGGGGGCGAGCACCTACGAGCAGTACTTC. Amino acids: CASRKGASTYEQYF.

The V call is TRBV28, the J call TRBJ1-6; no definite D call. The CDR3 contains 14 residues. Germline V lookup: CDR1 MDHEN, CDR2 SYDVKM. V was clipped by 1 base and J by 8 bases, with 9 bases between them. In DNA, the CDR3 is TGTGCCAGCAGTTTATCCGGGATCGATTCACCCCTCCACTTT. It translates to CASSLSGIDSPLHF. Combining the CDR3 with reference TRBV28 and TRBJ1-6 gives the whole variable domain DVKVTQSSRYLVKRTGEKVFLECVQDMDHENMFWYRQDPGLGLRLIYFSYDVKMKEKGDIPEGYSVSREKKERFSLILESASTNQTSMYLCASSLSGIDSPLHFGNGTRLTVT.

The rearrangement links TRBV2 to TRBJ2-7, with D unresolved. Per germline, CDR1 SNHLY and CDR2 FYNNEI. V was trimmed by 4 bases and J by 5 bases, leaving 6 bases between them. The CDR3 covers 11 residues. CDR3 in DNA: TGTGCCAGCAGTGGGGCCAACGAGCAGTACTTC. Its translation: CASSGANEQYF.

The rearrangement links TRBV10-2 to TRBJ2-7; 9 bases agree with TRBD1. Germline values: CDR1 WSHSY, CDR2 SAAADI. The CDR3 spans 15 residues. With V trimmed by 2 bases and J by 2 bases, 4 bases remained unmatched. CDR3 sequence (DNA): TGCGCCAGCAGTGAGGAGGGACAGGGCCCCTACGAGCAGTACTTC. It specifies CASSEEGQGPYEQYF.

The J gene is TRBJ2-7, the V gene TRBV6-5; 14 bases fit TRBD2. The CDR3 has 16 residues. Germline V gives CDR1 MNHEY, CDR2 SVGAGI. V lost 1 base to trimming and J lost 6 bases; unmatched junction nucleotides: 5. The CDR3 region has the DNA TGTGCCAGCAGTTACTTGATGACTAGCGGGAGGGCCGAGCAGTACTTC. Protein sequence: CASSYLMTSGRAEQYF.

The chain links TRBV7-9 to TRBJ2-7; D is perhaps TRBD1 (5 bases). Germline assignment: CDR1 SEHNR and CDR2 FQNEAQ (reference sequence). The CDR3 runs to 13 residues. V lost 0 bases and J lost 6, with 9 bases in between. The CDR3 spells CASSLAGHLEQYF. The CDR3 DNA follows: TGTGCCAGCAGCTTAGCTGGACATCTCGAGCAGTACTTC. The whole variable domain, filled in from reference TRBV7-9 and TRBJ2-7, reads DTGVSQNPRHKITKRGQNVTFRCDPISEHNRLYWYRQTLGQGPEFLTYFQNEAQLEKSRLLSDRFSAERPKGSFSTLEIQRTEQGDSAMYLCASSLAGHLEQYFGPGTRLTVT.

This clone appeared a few times. This rearrangement joins TRBV27 to TRBJ1-1; 10 bases are shared with TRBD1. Losses at the gene ends were 6 bases for V and 5 bases for J; bases not matched to a gene: 12. The CDR3 spans 16 residues. The germline CDR1 and CDR2 sequences are MNHEY and SMNVEV (reference sequence). The chain's CDR3 is CASSLETGGAGTEAFF. DNA of the CDR3: TGTGCCAGCAGCCTGGAGACAGGGGGCGCGGGAACTGAAGCTTTCTTT.

The rearrangement links TRBV10-2 to TRBJ2-1; 9 positions agree with TRBD2. Germline CDR1 and CDR2: WSHSY and SAAADI. CDR3 length equals 13 residues. The V and J ends lost 10 bases and 4 bases, in that order; junction bases with no gene match: 5. CDR3 in DNA: TGCGCCACATTAGCGGGAGTGTACAATGAGCAGTTCTTC. It codes for CATLAGVYNEQFF.

Points on this clone: At one of its ends the junction is not consistent with the germline gene, which may arise from a read error. The sample contains more than one DNA sequence encoding this CDR3. This chain joins TRBV4-1 and TRBJ1-1, with D perhaps TRBD1 (5 bases). The CDR3 spans 17 residues. CDR1 is MGHRA, CDR2 YSYEKL, per germline. The CDR3 loop reads CASSQGLGGRANTEAFF. DNA for the CDR3: TGCGCCAGCAGCCAAGGGTTAGGTGGCAGGGCGAACACCGAAGCTTTCTTT.

CDR3 sequence: CASSSLSGTGREAFF. The CDR3, as DNA: TGTGCCAGCAGCTCTCTATCCGGGACAGGGAGGGAAGCTTTCTTT. The V gene is TRBV7-8, the J gene TRBJ1-1; 9 positions agree with TRBD1. The CDR3 extends over 15 amino acids. Germline assignment: CDR1 SGHVS and CDR2 FQNEAQ. V was clipped by 4 bases and J by 8 bases; unmatched bases: 11.

The CDR3 DNA sequence: TGTGCCAGCAGCTTAGTGGGCGGGACTCAAGAGACCCAGTACTTC. The encoded protein is CASSLVGGTQETQYF. The rearrangement uses TRBV11-2 and TRBJ2-5, with D possibly being TRBD2 (6 bases). Looked up from germline, CDR1 is SGHAT and CDR2 is FQNNGV. The CDR3 has 15 amino acids. V was pared by 1 base and J by 2 bases, with 11 bases between.

This clone was seen once. The V and J genes are TRBV14 and TRBJ2-5, with D tentatively TRBD1 or TRBD2 (6 bases each). The CDR3 runs to 17 residues. V lost 2 bases and J lost 1, with 17 bases in between. Germline V gene lookup returns CDR1 SGHDN and CDR2 FVKESK. CDR3 loop: CASSQRRGALVQETQYF. In nucleotides, the CDR3 is TGTGCCAGCAGCCAAAGGAGGGGGGCGCTGGTCCAAGAGACCCAGTACTTC.

This clone has only one observation. The rearrangement links TRBV6-5 to TRBJ1-2, with 12 bases lining up with TRBD1. Germline V gives CDR1 MNHEY, CDR2 SVGAGI. V lost 5 bases, J lost 8 bases, and 6 bases stayed unmatched. CDR3 size: 14 residues. The CDR3 region is CASSPSGTGGGYTF. DNA of the CDR3: TGTGCCAGCAGTCCATCCGGGACAGGGGGCGGCTACACCTTC.

The chain recombines TRBV4-2 with TRBJ2-3; D remains ambiguous. The CDR3 is made up of 14 amino acids. V dropped 0 bases and J dropped 6 bases, with 10 bases sitting between them. The germline V gene encodes CDR1 LGHNA and CDR2 YNFKEQ. The CDR3 DNA sequence: TGTGCCAGCAGCCAAGAGGGGTTTGGGGATACGCAGTATTTT. Translation: CASSQEGFGDTQYF.

Turning to this clone: This sample includes further DNA sequences coding for the same CDR3. This chain links TRBV27 with TRBJ2-7; no definite D call. This CDR3 region has 15 residues. V dropped 5 bases and J dropped 0 bases, with 14 bases sitting between them. Germline loops: CDR1 MNHEY, CDR2 SMNVEV (reference sequence). CDR3: CASSEDGQLSYEQYF. The CDR3 nucleotides read TGTGCCAGCAGTGAGGACGGCCAACTCTCCTACGAGCAGTACTTC.

The chain carries TRBV18 and TRBJ2-7; TRBD2 might be the D (5 bases). The CDR3 totals 13 residues. CDR1 KGHSH and CDR2 LQKENI come from the germline V gene. Trimming stripped 2 bases from V and 0 bases from J, with 5 bases between. The CDR3 bases are TGTGCCAGCTCACCAGGGAGCTCCTACGAGCAGTACTTC. Translation gives CASSPGSSYEQYF.

The chain recombines TRBV7-2 with TRBJ1-2; D uncertain. CDR1 SGHTA and CDR2 FQGNSA come from the germline V gene. V lost 5 bases and J 0 bases, leaving 10 bases between the germline ends. This CDR3 region has 14 residues. In DNA, the CDR3 is TGTGCCAGCAGCCTGGAAAATGCTAACTATGGCTACACCTTC. Its translation is CASSLENANYGYTF. The complete variable domain, with remaining parts taken from reference TRBV7-2 and TRBJ1-2, reads GAGVSQSPSNKVTEKGKDVELRCDPISGHTALYWYRQSLGQGLEFLIYFQGNSAPDKSGLPSDRFSAERTGGSVSTLTIQRTQQEDSAVYLCASSLENANYGYTFGSGTRLTVV.

The V call is TRBV2, the J call TRBJ1-4; 7 positions match TRBD1. The ends lost 8 bases at V and 8 bases at J; junction bases unmatched: 8. The CDR3 extends over 13 amino acids. Germline CDR1 SNHLY, CDR2 FYNNEI. The CDR3 region has the DNA TGTGCCAGCGTCGGGGACAGCAACGAAAAACTGTTTTTT. As protein: CASVGDSNEKLFF.

CDR3 sequence (DNA): TGCGCCAGCAGCTTGAGCGGACATAGCAATCAGCCCCAGCATTTT. Translating it yields CASSLSGHSNQPQHF. The V gene is TRBV5-1, the J gene TRBJ1-5, with D possibly matching TRBD1 (5 bases). Deletions cut 1 base from V and 0 bases from J, with 8 bases between. Germline lookup yields CDR1 SGHRS and CDR2 YFSETQ. The CDR3 contains 15 residues.

The chain employs TRBV6-1 and TRBJ1-2; TRBD1 matches at 9 bases. The J segment lost 1 base and the V segment lost 6 bases, leaving 6 bases of the junction unmatched. CDR1 MNHNS and CDR2 SASEGT come from the germline V gene. This CDR3 contains 15 residues. DNA of the CDR3: TGTGCCAGCAGCCCCCGGGACAGGGATAACTATGGCTACACCTTC. Amino acid sequence: CASSPRDRDNYGYTF.

V usage is TRBV29-1 and J usage is TRBJ1-1; perhaps TRBD1 as D (5 bases). Deletions cut 1 base from V and 8 bases from J, with 14 bases between. CDR3 length: 13 amino acids. Germline loops: CDR1 SQVTM, CDR2 ANQGSEA. In nucleotides, the CDR3 is TGCAGCGTTGAAGGAGGGACCTCAAAAGAAGCTTTCTTT. Translated: CSVEGGTSKEAFF.

The J gene is TRBJ2-1, the V gene TRBV13, with TRBD2 identical over 14 bases. Germline-derived CDR1 and CDR2 are PRHDT and FYEKMQ (reference sequence). CDR3 length equals 19 residues. J lost 5 bases, V lost 2 bases, and 11 bases had no gene match. CDR3 loop: CASSLTSGTSGSWDNEQFF. The CDR3 coding sequence is TGTGCCAGCAGCTTAACCAGCGGGACTAGCGGGAGTTGGGACAATGAGCAGTTCTTC.

This rearrangement joins TRBV9 to TRBJ1-1, with 7 bases that match TRBD1. Trimming at V came to 4 bases and at J to 3 bases, leaving 9 bases not matched to a gene. CDR1 and CDR2 from the germline V gene are SGDLS and YYNGEE. The length of the CDR3 is 15 residues. The CDR3 sequence: CASSPWPTGDTEAFF. CDR3 DNA sequence: TGTGCCAGCAGCCCCTGGCCAACAGGGGACACTGAAGCTTTCTTT. The full variable domain, with the rest looked up from reference TRBV9 and TRBJ1-1, is DSGVTQTPKHLITATGQRVTLRCSPRSGDLSVYWYQQSLDQGLQFLIQYYNGEERAKGNILERFSAQQFPDLHSELNLSSLELGDSALYFCASSPWPTGDTEAFFGQGTRLTVV.

This chain joins TRBV12-1 and TRBJ2-1; the table's D call, TRBD2, has no DNA check behind it. TRBV12-1 is a pseudogene. This CDR3 has 13 residues. The CDR3 DNA follows: TGTGCCAGCAGCTTTGCGAGGATAGATGAGCAGTTCTTC. Residues: CASSFARIDEQFF.